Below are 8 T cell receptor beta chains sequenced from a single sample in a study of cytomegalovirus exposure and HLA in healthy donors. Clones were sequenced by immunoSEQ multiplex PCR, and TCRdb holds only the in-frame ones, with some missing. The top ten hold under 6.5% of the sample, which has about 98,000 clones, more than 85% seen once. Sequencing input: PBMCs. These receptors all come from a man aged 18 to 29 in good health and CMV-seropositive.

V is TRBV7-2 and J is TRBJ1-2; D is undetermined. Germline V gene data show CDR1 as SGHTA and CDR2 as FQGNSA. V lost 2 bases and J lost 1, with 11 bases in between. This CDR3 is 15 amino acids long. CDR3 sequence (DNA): TGTGCCAGCAGCTTACTGGCAGGTCTTAACTATGGCTACACCTTC. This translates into CASSLLAGLNYGYTF.

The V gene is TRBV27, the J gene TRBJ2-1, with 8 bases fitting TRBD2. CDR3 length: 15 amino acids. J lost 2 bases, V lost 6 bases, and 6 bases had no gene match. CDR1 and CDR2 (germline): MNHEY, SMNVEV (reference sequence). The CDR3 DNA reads TGTGCCAGCAGGAAACGGGGGGGCCCCTACAATGAGCAGTTCTTC. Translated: CASRKRGGPYNEQFF.

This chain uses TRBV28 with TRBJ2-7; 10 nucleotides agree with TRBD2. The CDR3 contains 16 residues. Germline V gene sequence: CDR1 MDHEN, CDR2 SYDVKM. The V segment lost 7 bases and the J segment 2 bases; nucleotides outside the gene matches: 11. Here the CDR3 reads CASKSPRTSGPYEQYF. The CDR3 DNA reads TGTGCCAGCAAAAGCCCCAGGACTAGCGGACCCTACGAGCAGTACTTC. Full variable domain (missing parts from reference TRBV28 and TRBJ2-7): DVKVTQSSRYLVKRTGEKVFLECVQDMDHENMFWYRQDPGLGLRLIYFSYDVKMKEKGDIPEGYSVSREKKERFSLILESASTNQTSMYLCASKSPRTSGPYEQYFGPGTRLTVT.

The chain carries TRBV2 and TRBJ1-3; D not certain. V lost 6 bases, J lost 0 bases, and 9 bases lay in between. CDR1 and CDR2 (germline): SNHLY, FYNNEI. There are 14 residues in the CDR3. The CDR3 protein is CASRMTYSGNTIYF. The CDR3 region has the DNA TGTGCCAGCAGAATGACTTACTCTGGAAACACCATATATTTT.

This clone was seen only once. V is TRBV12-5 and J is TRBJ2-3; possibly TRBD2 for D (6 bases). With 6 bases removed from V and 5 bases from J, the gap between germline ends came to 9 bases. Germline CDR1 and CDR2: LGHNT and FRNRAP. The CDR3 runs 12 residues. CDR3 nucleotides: TGTGCTAGTGGCTCGGAGGGAGATACGCAGTATTTT. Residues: CASGSEGDTQYF.

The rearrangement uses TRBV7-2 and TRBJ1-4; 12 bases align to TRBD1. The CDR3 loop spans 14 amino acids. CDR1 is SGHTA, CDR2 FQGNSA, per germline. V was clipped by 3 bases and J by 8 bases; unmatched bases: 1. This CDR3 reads CASSFGTGGEKLFF. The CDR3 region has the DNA TGTGCCAGCAGCTTCGGGACAGGGGGCGAAAAACTGTTTTTT.

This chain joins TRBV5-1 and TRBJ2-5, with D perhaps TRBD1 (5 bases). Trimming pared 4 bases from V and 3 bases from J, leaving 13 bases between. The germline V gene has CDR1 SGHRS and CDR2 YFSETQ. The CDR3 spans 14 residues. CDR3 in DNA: TGCGCCAGCAGCCCCCGGGTAGGGGAAGAGACCCAGTACTTC. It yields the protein CASSPRVGEETQYF.

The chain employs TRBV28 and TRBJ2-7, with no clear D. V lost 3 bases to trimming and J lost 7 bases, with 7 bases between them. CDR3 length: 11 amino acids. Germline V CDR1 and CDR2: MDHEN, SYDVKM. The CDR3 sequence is CASSFWAEQYF. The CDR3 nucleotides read TGTGCCAGCAGTTTCTGGGCGGAGCAGTACTTC.